This TCR beta chain comes out of a study of shared clonotypes between healthy human individuals. For the study at large: A few men and a couple of women, aged 18 to 49, were donors.

V was trimmed by 4 bases and J by 4 bases, leaving 14 bases between them. Germline V gene data show CDR1 as SGHVS and CDR2 as FNYEAQ. The CDR3 covers 14 residues. On this clone: Its antigen remains unidentified.

Positive CCR7 selection of CD45RO-negative cells yielded the naive CD8 cells, and terminally differentiated effector memory CD45RA+ cells were excluded. Repertoires were generated with immunoSEQ multiplex PCR, while TCRdb's copy carries only in-frame clones and drops some. The sample yields some 2.1 million clones, 85% to 95% seen once. Overall study results and limits: On the whole, naive subsets had larger estimated richness than memory subsets had.

The chain employs TRBV7-6 and TRBJ2-7; D gene ambiguous. This sequence originates from a man aged 18 to 29 in good health. Sequencing was performed on naive CD8+ T cells sorted from blood. CDR3 amino acids: CASSSSRGPYEQYF. The CDR3, as DNA: TGTGCCAGCAGCTCCAGCCGCGGCCCATACGAGCAGTACTTC.